The present TCR beta chain was sequenced within a study of shared clonotypes between healthy human individuals. This CDR3 is built from 19 residues. Germline values: CDR1 SEHNR, CDR2 FQNEAQ (reference sequence). V was clipped by 5 bases and J by 0 bases; unmatched bases: 13. Positive CCR7 selection of CD45RO-negative cells yielded the naive CD8 cells, and terminally differentiated effector memory CD45RA+ cells were excluded. Each replicate PCR on the sorted subsets used 200 ng DNA (around 30,000 T cell genomes). Sequenced by immunoSEQ multiplex PCR; TCRdb stores in-frame clones only, minus some. The table has 1.5 million to 2.5 million clones, approximately 95% seen once; the top ten hold less than 1.5%.

The receptor comes from a young man in good health. The sequenced material came from naive CD8+ T cells sorted from blood. The chain joins TRBV7-9 to TRBJ1-5; 10 bases match TRBD1. CDR3: CASSPDRDRGPYSNQPQHF. For the CDR3, the DNA is TGTGCCAGCAGCCCCGACCGGGACAGGGGACCCTATAGCAATCAGCCCCAGCATTTT.